The 27 T cell receptor beta chains below come from one sample, sequenced in a study of graft-versus-host responses after intestinal transplantation (dated by TCRdb to the early 2020s). The time point label on this specimen signifies: cells obtained before transplantation from donor or recipient. Preparation of the library involved the immunoSEQ multiplex PCR assay. Entries here come from immuneACCESS through TCRdb and include only in-frame sequences with V and J called. Some clones fail to appear in such tables; in the studies checked, an unresolved V gene covers under half of the shortfall, and the cause of the remainder is unknown. In this sample the table shows about 100,000 clones, 87% of which occur a single time. The biggest ten clones account for more than 0.75% of the sample. These receptors have no identified antigens. The material was unstimulated CD4+ T cells sorted from spleen or lymph node cells, obtained before transplant. These receptors were collected from a human donor who was the organ donor for an intestinal transplant.

The chain couples TRBV20-1 to TRBJ2-3; D remains ambiguous. Trimming took 5 bases from V and 1 from J, leaving 4 bases between them. The CDR3 consists of 11 residues. Germline CDR1 is DFQATT and CDR2 is SNEGSKA (reference sequence). The CDR3 nucleotides are TGCAGTGCTCGACGCACAGATACGCAGTATTTT. It specifies CSARRTDTQYF.

The chain is built from TRBV30 and TRBJ1-1; tentative D call: TRBD1 (5 bases). V lost 1 base to trimming and J lost 4 bases, with 19 bases between them. CDR1 GTSNPN and CDR2 SVGIG come from the germline V gene (reference sequence). The CDR3 covers 16 residues. The CDR3 DNA reads as TGTGCCTGGAGTGCCGTACCACCCCAGGGTTTCACTGAAGCTTTCTTT. Protein product: CAWSAVPPQGFTEAFF.

This rearrangement joins TRBV5-4 to TRBJ2-3; weak D call: TRBD2 (7 bases). The V gene lost 4 bases and the J gene lost 1 base, with 19 bases spanning the gap. Germline assignment: CDR1 SGHNT and CDR2 YYREEE (reference sequence). This CDR3 is 17 amino acids long. CDR3 protein: CASSPRGGGPGTDTQYF. The CDR3 coding sequence is TGTGCCAGCAGCCCAAGGGGCGGGGGCCCGGGCACAGATACGCAGTATTTT.

The J gene is TRBJ1-1, the V gene TRBV7-3; perhaps TRBD1 as D (5 bases). This CDR3 spans 13 amino acids. V was cut by 5 bases and J by 6 bases, with 13 bases left in between. The V gene's germline CDR1 is SGHTA and CDR2 FQGTGA. The chain's CDR3 is CASSVHRDAEAFF. The CDR3 DNA sequence: TGTGCCAGCAGCGTCCACCGGGACGCTGAAGCTTTCTTT.

The chain is built from TRBV28 and TRBJ1-4; D is possibly TRBD1 (6 bases). CDR1 is MDHEN and CDR2 is SYDVKM in the germline V gene. The V and J ends lost 4 bases and 10 bases respectively, with 16 bases between them. The CDR3 spans 14 residues. The CDR3 nucleotides read TGTGCCAGCAGTTCCTACAGGGAAGGAGGAAAACTGTTTTTT. Amino acids: CASSSYREGGKLFF.

J is TRBJ1-2 and V is TRBV19; a weak D match, TRBD1 (5 bases). The CDR3 is 15 residues long. V was shortened by 4 bases and J by 8 bases, with 20 bases between the two germline ends. CDR1 and CDR2 from the germline V gene are LNHDA and SQIVND (reference sequence). The CDR3 region is CASSTITGGIGGYTF. The CDR3 region has the DNA TGTGCCAGTAGTACCATCACTGGGGGGATAGGAGGCTACACCTTC.

This clone has a single count. The chain uses TRBV10-3 and TRBJ1-2; tentatively, D is TRBD1 (5 bases). The CDR3 has 15 amino acids. The germline V and J ends were trimmed by 4 bases and 6 bases, with 18 bases remaining between them. CDR1 and CDR2 (germline): ENHRY, SYGVKD. CDR3 region: CAISGLAGTGNGYTF. CDR3 in DNA: TGTGCCATCAGTGGCTTGGCCGGGACGGGGAATGGCTACACCTTC.

CDR3 protein: CASSPQYSFNQPQHF. DNA of the CDR3: TGTGCCAGCTCACCACAGTATAGCTTCAATCAGCCCCAGCATTTT. V gene TRBV18 combines with J gene TRBJ1-5; no definite D call. V was clipped by 1 base and J by 3 bases, with 10 bases between them. Germline V gene lookup returns CDR1 KGHSH and CDR2 LQKENI. CDR3 length: 15 residues. The variable domain in full, completed from reference TRBV18 and TRBJ1-5, reads NAGVMQNPRHLVRRRGQEARLRCSPMKGHSHVYWYRQLPEEGLKFMVYLQKENIIDESGMPKERFSAEFPKEGPSILRIQQVVRGDSAAYFCASSPQYSFNQPQHFGDGTRLSIL.

The chain links TRBV10-3 to TRBJ2-5; 8 bases agree with TRBD1. V shed 3 bases, J shed 3 bases, and the junction held 6 bases outside the gene matches. The CDR3 length is 15 residues. Germline lookup yields CDR1 ENHRY and CDR2 SYGVKD. The chain's CDR3 is CAISDFQGAEETQYF. CDR3 in DNA: TGTGCCATCAGTGACTTTCAGGGGGCGGAAGAGACCCAGTACTTC.

V and J are TRBV7-2 and TRBJ2-1, with 8 bases that match TRBD2. With 3 bases clipped from V and 4 bases from J, the junction kept 17 bases outside the gene matches. CDR1 and CDR2 (germline): SGHTA, FQGNSA. The CDR3 is 19 residues long. DNA for the CDR3: TGTGCCAGCAGCTTGGATTCTAGCGGGTGGCCCCCCGGGTACAATGAGCAGTTCTTC. Translation gives CASSLDSSGWPPGYNEQFF.

The chain couples TRBV15 to TRBJ2-5; 9 nucleotides match TRBD2. The length of the CDR3 is 18 residues. Trimming took 0 bases from V and 4 from J; bases not matched to a gene: 12. Germline CDR1 is LNHNV and CDR2 is YYDKDF (reference sequence). For the CDR3, the DNA is TGTGCCACCAGCAGAGATCAGGGCGGGGGGGGTACAGGAGAGACCCAGTACTTC. Its protein product is CATSRDQGGGGTGETQYF.

The sample holds a few counts of this clone. The V and J genes are TRBV19 and TRBJ1-1, with D perhaps TRBD1 (6 bases). The CDR3 has 15 residues. Per germline, CDR1 LNHDA and CDR2 SQIVND (reference sequence). The V gene lost 6 bases and the J gene lost 1 base, with 15 bases spanning the gap. The chain's CDR3 is CASRGDGRGNTEAFF. CDR3 in DNA: TGTGCCAGTAGGGGGGACGGCAGGGGGAACACTGAAGCTTTCTTT.

CDR3 loop: CASSSSGTGSYEQYF. For the CDR3, the DNA is TGTGCCAGCAGTTCCTCCGGGACAGGTTCCTACGAGCAGTACTTC. The rearrangement uses TRBV6-6 and TRBJ2-7, with 8 bases aligning to TRBD1. The V and J ends lost 4 bases and 1 base, in that order; junction bases with no gene match: 6. Germline V lookup: CDR1 MNHNY, CDR2 SVGAGI (reference sequence). The CDR3 extends over 15 amino acids.

This clone has only one observation. The genes are TRBV4-2 and TRBJ2-7; 11 positions agree with TRBD2. The V and J ends lost 0 bases and 1 base, in that order; junction bases with no gene match: 8. In germline, CDR1 is LGHNA, CDR2 YNFKEQ. The CDR3 runs 18 residues. CDR3 bases: TGTGCCAGCAGCCAAGATGTACTAGCGGGGGAGGAATCCTACGAGCAGTACTTC. Encoded protein: CASSQDVLAGEESYEQYF.

The rearrangement uses TRBV9 and TRBJ1-6; TRBD1 aligns across 9 bases. CDR3 length equals 16 residues. The germline V gene encodes CDR1 SGDLS and CDR2 YYNGEE. V lost 4 bases, J lost 8 bases, and 10 bases stayed unmatched. The CDR3 DNA is TGTGCCAGCAGCCCAAACTGGGACAGGGCGCATTCACCCCTCCACTTT. It is translated as CASSPNWDRAHSPLHF.

V is TRBV10-3 and J is TRBJ1-1; D gene uncertain. With 2 bases removed from V and 10 bases from J, the gap between germline ends came to 20 bases. The CDR3 extends over 15 amino acids. CDR1 is ENHRY and CDR2 is SYGVKD in the germline V gene. CDR3 sequence reads: CAISESYGQLMVAFF. In DNA form, the CDR3 reads TGTGCCATCAGTGAGAGTTATGGTCAATTAATGGTAGCTTTCTTT.

The genes are TRBV19 and TRBJ1-2, with a tentative D call TRBD1 (5 bases). Germline V gene lookup returns CDR1 LNHDA and CDR2 SQIVND (reference sequence). CDR3 length equals 15 residues. The V and J ends lost 5 bases and 5 bases respectively, with 18 bases between them. The CDR3 loop reads CASSSNRGDVYGYTF. The DNA of the CDR3 is TGTGCCAGTAGTTCCAACAGAGGGGACGTTTATGGCTACACCTTC.

The J gene is TRBJ1-5, the V gene TRBV28; weak D call: TRBD1 (6 bases). CDR1 MDHEN and CDR2 SYDVKM come from the germline V gene. Trimming cost V 4 bases and J 6 bases, with 16 bases left between them. CDR3 length equals 15 residues. CDR3 protein: CASSSSAGVGQPQHF. CDR3 sequence (DNA): TGTGCCAGCAGTTCAAGCGCAGGGGTTGGTCAGCCCCAGCATTTT.

This clone was seen only once. V gene TRBV9 combines with J gene TRBJ2-7; the D gene is possibly TRBD2 (6 bases). CDR1 SGDLS and CDR2 YYNGEE come from the germline V gene. Trimming pared 0 bases from V and 2 bases from J, leaving 9 bases between. This CDR3 is built from 14 residues. The CDR3 nucleotides read TGTGCCAGCAGCGTAGGGTGGGGGGCCTACGAGCAGTACTTC. Protein: CASSVGWGAYEQYF.

V is TRBV5-5 and J is TRBJ2-6; D may be TRBD1 (6 bases). This CDR3 has 18 residues. From germline, CDR1 is SGHKS and CDR2 YYEKEE (reference sequence). Trimming took 0 bases from V and 0 from J, leaving 13 bases between them. CDR3 sequence: CASSLGSQGPSGANVLTF. As DNA, the CDR3 is TGTGCCAGCAGCTTGGGATCTCAGGGGCCCTCTGGGGCCAACGTCCTGACTTTC.

The V call is TRBV5-6, the J call TRBJ1-4; 9 nucleotides agree with TRBD1. Per germline, CDR1 SGHDT and CDR2 YYEEEE. CDR3 length: 15 residues. J lost 3 bases, V lost 4 bases, and 4 bases had no gene match. CDR3 in amino acids: CASSETGGPNEKLFF. The CDR3 DNA is TGTGCCAGCAGCGAAACAGGGGGCCCTAATGAAAAACTGTTTTTT.

The chain employs TRBV14 and TRBJ2-4, with D perhaps being TRBD1 or TRBD2 (6 bases each). CDR1 is SGHDN and CDR2 is FVKESK in the germline V gene. V lost 1 base and J lost 9, with 16 bases in between. The CDR3 runs 15 residues. The DNA of the CDR3 is TGTGCCAGCAGCCAAGTTGGAGGGGGGCTGAGCATTCAGTACTTC. Protein: CASSQVGGGLSIQYF.

This rearrangement joins TRBV18 to TRBJ2-3; possible D gene TRBD2, 5 bases. The germline V gene encodes CDR1 KGHSH and CDR2 LQKENI. CDR3 size: 16 residues. Trimming left V 3 bases short and J 2 bases short, with 15 bases between. The CDR3 region is CASSPMAGDPTDTQYF. The DNA for the CDR3 is TGTGCCAGCTCACCGATGGCGGGCGACCCCACAGATACGCAGTATTTT.

The genes are TRBV6-1 and TRBJ1-2; 8 nucleotides align to TRBD1. The CDR3 is 14 residues long. The V gene's germline CDR1 is MNHNS and CDR2 SASEGT. The V gene end was trimmed by 5 bases and the J gene end by 3 bases; junction bases not matched to a gene: 5. Here the CDR3 DNA reads TGTGCCAGCAGTACAGGGGGTAAGGACTATGGCTACACCTTC. It is translated as CASSTGGKDYGYTF.

This clone was found a few times. The CDR3 protein is CASSLDQGRTEAFF. CDR3 nucleotides: TGTGCCAGCAGCTTAGACCAGGGTAGGACTGAAGCTTTCTTT. This chain connects TRBV7-2 to TRBJ1-1, with D maybe TRBD1 (5 bases). Germline lookup yields CDR1 SGHTA and CDR2 FQGNSA. The CDR3 extends over 14 amino acids. V was trimmed by 1 base and J by 5 bases, leaving 11 bases between them.

This clone has just a few counts. This chain uses TRBV9 with TRBJ2-2; D not resolved. The CDR3 runs to 15 residues. V shed 0 bases and J shed 1 base, with 7 bases lying between them. Germline V gene data show CDR1 as SGDLS and CDR2 as YYNGEE. The CDR3 protein is CASSVGQENTGELFF. CDR3 DNA sequence: TGTGCCAGCAGCGTAGGGCAGGAGAACACCGGGGAGCTGTTTTTT.

The genes are TRBV6-4 and TRBJ1-2; 9 bases are shared with TRBD1. The V gene's germline CDR1 is MRHNA and CDR2 SNTAGT. Trimming removed 3 bases from V and 5 bases from J; junction bases left unmatched: 10. This CDR3 is 16 amino acids long. CDR3 residues: CASSERSGTGSYGYTF. The CDR3 DNA follows: TGTGCCAGCAGTGAGAGATCCGGGACAGGGAGTTATGGCTACACCTTC.